This T cell receptor (beta chain) was retrieved from a study of Graves' ophthalmopathy and Graves' hyperthyroidism. General study findings and limits: The 13-signature model separated ophthalmopathy from stable hyperthyroidism at around 88% sensitivity and approximately 79% specificity. Blood also contained most of the expanded thyroid clonotypes above 0.001 frequency.

Amplification of TCR beta CDR3 regions used RNA transcripts. RT-PCR was first run with HTBI primers, then multiplex PCR in a second round. TCRdb re-derived calls from the multiplex PCR reads in MiXCR, one entry per CDR3 protein. The table includes approximately 330,000 distinct CDR3 sequences, 15% to 20% detected once. Germline assignment: CDR1 MNHEY and CDR2 SMNVEV (reference sequence). With 3 bases removed from V and 5 bases from J, the gap between germline ends came to 10 bases. This CDR3 is built from 13 residues. This clonotype occurred many times. Its antigen is unidentified. Clinicians diagnosed using symptoms, serum thyroxine, TRAb, thyroid ultrasound and orbital computed tomography.

The chain couples TRBV27 to TRBJ2-5; unclear D gene. Sequenced input: peripheral blood. The source of this sequence is an adult man with Graves' ophthalmopathy. The CDR3 DNA sequence: TGTGCCAGCAGTTTTCGACATCAGGAGACCCAGTACTTC. Protein sequence: CASSFRHQETQYF.